These T cell receptor beta chains were read from a single sample in a study of T cells in Graves' hyperthyroidism and ophthalmopathy. TCRdb redid the calling of the multiplex PCR reads with MiXCR, one entry per CDR3 protein. The data show hundreds of thousands of distinct CDR3 sequences, roughly 40% seen once. Specimen: blood. These receptors were obtained from a man aged 18-30 years with Graves' hyperthyroidism. CDR3s include the opening cysteine and the closing phenylalanine or tryptophan. The order of the fields is V gene, J gene, clone size, D gene, CDR3 DNA, CDR3 protein. D genes are given only for firm matches. Expanded clones get a size class; other rows say once, few or many, or leave the size out.

v_call: TRBV25-1
j_call: TRBJ1-5
clone_size: many
d_call: NA
cdr3_nt: TGTGCCAGCCTCATGGTAGAGAGCAATCAGCCCCAGCATTTT
cdr3_aa: CASLMVESNQPQHF

v_call: TRBV2
j_call: TRBJ1-1
clone_size: NA
d_call: TRBD1
cdr3_nt: TGTGCCAGCAGAGTCCGGGACAGGACCATGAACACTGAAGCTTTCTTT
cdr3_aa: CASRVRDRTMNTEAFF

v_call: TRBV2
j_call: TRBJ1-5
clone_size: NA
d_call: NA
cdr3_nt: TGTGCCAGCGGGGCCCGGCTTTACAATCAGCCCCAGCATTTT
cdr3_aa: CASGARLYNQPQHF

v_call: TRBV2
j_call: TRBJ1-2
clone_size: many
d_call: TRBD1
cdr3_nt: TGTGCCAGCAGAAACTCTTGGACAGGGTTAAGTGGCTACACCTTC
cdr3_aa: CASRNSWTGLSGYTF

v_call: TRBV4-1
j_call: TRBJ1-2
clone_size: NA
d_call: NA
cdr3_nt: TGCGCCAGCAGCCAAGACGGTTCAGGGCTCTATGGCTACACCTTC
cdr3_aa: CASSQDGSGLYGYTF

v_call: TRBV27
j_call: TRBJ1-1
clone_size: NA
d_call: NA
cdr3_nt: TGTGCCAGCAGGATACCAGGGGCTGAAGCTTTCTTT
cdr3_aa: CASRIPGAEAFF

v_call: TRBV19
j_call: TRBJ2-2
clone_size: NA
d_call: TRBD2
cdr3_nt: TGTGCCAGTCTGGGAGAAGGGAGGGAGGGGTACTCCGGGGAGCTGTTTTTT
cdr3_aa: CASLGEGREGYSGELFF

v_call: TRBV20-1
j_call: TRBJ1-1
clone_size: many
d_call: TRBD1
cdr3_nt: TGCAGTGCTAGCCGGACAGGTAACACTGAAGCTTTCTTT
cdr3_aa: CSASRTGNTEAFF

v_call: TRBV20-1
j_call: TRBJ2-5
clone_size: NA
d_call: NA
cdr3_nt: TGCAGTGCTGAGGGAAAAGGAGAGACCCAGTACTTC
cdr3_aa: CSAEGKGETQYF

v_call: TRBV7-3
j_call: TRBJ2-7
clone_size: NA
d_call: TRBD2
cdr3_nt: TGTGCCAGCAGCTCTTCTAGCGGGGAATACGAGCAGTACTTC
cdr3_aa: CASSSSSGEYEQYF

v_call: TRBV7-9
j_call: TRBJ1-1
clone_size: NA
d_call: NA
cdr3_nt: TGTGCCAGCAAGTCCGAAGACACTGAAGCTTTCTTT
cdr3_aa: CASKSEDTEAFF

v_call: TRBV7-2
j_call: TRBJ1-4
clone_size: NA
d_call: NA
cdr3_nt: TGTGCCAGCAGCTCAGTCGCGGGAAATGGTATCGAAAAACTGTTTTTT
cdr3_aa: CASSSVAGNGIEKLFF

v_call: TRBV14
j_call: TRBJ2-5
clone_size: few
d_call: TRBD1
cdr3_nt: TGTGCCAGCAGCCTTAACAGGGGGCGCGTGGAGACCCAGTACTTC
cdr3_aa: CASSLNRGRVETQYF

v_call: TRBV5-1
j_call: TRBJ2-7
clone_size: NA
d_call: NA
cdr3_nt: TGCGCCAGCACTTTCCAGGACGAGCAGTACTTC
cdr3_aa: CASTFQDEQYF

v_call: TRBV4-2
j_call: TRBJ2-7
clone_size: few
d_call: NA
cdr3_nt: TGTGCCAGCAGCCAAGACTACCTTCCCTACGAGCAGTACTTC
cdr3_aa: CASSQDYLPYEQYF

v_call: TRBV6-5
j_call: TRBJ1-5
clone_size: many
d_call: TRBD1
cdr3_nt: TGTGCCAGCAGTGAACGGGACAGGGGATCGCATTTT
cdr3_aa: CASSERDRGSHF

v_call: TRBV2
j_call: TRBJ2-7
clone_size: NA
d_call: NA
cdr3_nt: TGTGCCAGCAGTGGGGACTGGGGCTCCAATGAGCAGTACTTC
cdr3_aa: CASSGDWGSNEQYF

v_call: TRBV20-1
j_call: TRBJ2-2
clone_size: NA
d_call: TRBD2
cdr3_nt: TGCAGTGCTAGAGATTGGACTAGCGGGACCGCGAACACCGGGGAGCTGTTTTTT
cdr3_aa: CSARDWTSGTANTGELFF

v_call: TRBV7-8
j_call: TRBJ2-7
clone_size: NA
d_call: NA
cdr3_nt: TGTGCCGGCAGCCCCCGCGGCTACGAGCAGTACTTC
cdr3_aa: CAGSPRGYEQYF

v_call: TRBV20-1
j_call: TRBJ1-1
clone_size: few
d_call: NA
cdr3_nt: TGCAGTGCTAGAGCTACTAGCGGGGACACTGAAGCTTTCTTT
cdr3_aa: CSARATSGDTEAFF

v_call: TRBV20-1
j_call: TRBJ2-7
clone_size: NA
d_call: NA
cdr3_nt: TGCAGTGCTGGGATCGGGGCAGCTCCCTTTGTTGAGCAGTACTTC
cdr3_aa: CSAGIGAAPFVEQYF

v_call: TRBV11-1
j_call: TRBJ2-7
clone_size: NA
d_call: NA
cdr3_nt: TGTGCCAGCGCCGTAGGGAGCTCCTACGAGCAGTACTTC
cdr3_aa: CASAVGSSYEQYF

v_call: TRBV10-3
j_call: TRBJ1-6
clone_size: few
d_call: NA
cdr3_nt: TGTGCCAGCAGTGAAGTCACAGGGAGCTCACCCCTCCACTTT
cdr3_aa: CASSEVTGSSPLHF

v_call: TRBV30
j_call: TRBJ2-3
clone_size: NA
d_call: TRBD2
cdr3_nt: TGTGCCGGGAGCGGGAACACAGATACGCAGTATTTT
cdr3_aa: CAGSGNTDTQYF

v_call: TRBV20-1
j_call: TRBJ1-2
clone_size: once
d_call: NA
cdr3_nt: TGCAGTGCTAGTCGAGGTGGAGGCTACACCTTC
cdr3_aa: CSASRGGGYTF

v_call: TRBV24-1
j_call: TRBJ2-3
clone_size: NA
d_call: NA
cdr3_nt: TGTGCCACCAGTGATTTGCACGGACCTGGCACAGATACGCAGTATTTT
cdr3_aa: CATSDLHGPGTDTQYF

v_call: TRBV10-3
j_call: TRBJ1-1
clone_size: NA
d_call: TRBD1
cdr3_nt: TGTGCCATCAGTCGAGACAGGGTCGCCGAAGCTTTCTTT
cdr3_aa: CAISRDRVAEAFF

v_call: TRBV2
j_call: TRBJ1-5
clone_size: many
d_call: NA
cdr3_nt: TGTGCCAGCAGCCCCGGGGATTATAGCAATCAGCCCCAGCATTTT
cdr3_aa: CASSPGDYSNQPQHF

v_call: TRBV29-1
j_call: TRBJ2-5
clone_size: many
d_call: NA
cdr3_nt: TGCAGCGTTCACGGTGGGGAAGAGACCCAGTACTTC
cdr3_aa: CSVHGGEETQYF

v_call: TRBV11-3
j_call: TRBJ1-3
clone_size: few
d_call: NA
cdr3_nt: TGTGCCAGCAGCTCCCTTCGGGCGGCCGGCCACTCTGGAAACACCATATATTTT
cdr3_aa: CASSSLRAAGHSGNTIYF

v_call: TRBV4-1
j_call: TRBJ2-5
clone_size: few
d_call: TRBD2
cdr3_nt: TGCGCCAGCAGCCTGGGACTAGCGGGAGTAGTAGTGGAGACCCAGTACTTC
cdr3_aa: CASSLGLAGVVVETQYF

v_call: TRBV7-9
j_call: TRBJ1-4
clone_size: NA
d_call: NA
cdr3_nt: TGTGCCAGCAGCTCTCCGACGGGAACTAATGGAAAACTGTTTTTT
cdr3_aa: CASSSPTGTNGKLFF

v_call: TRBV4-3
j_call: TRBJ2-7
clone_size: few
d_call: NA
cdr3_nt: TGCGCCAGCAGCCGAAGCCTCGGCCCCTACGAGCAGTACTTC
cdr3_aa: CASSRSLGPYEQYF

v_call: TRBV7-2
j_call: TRBJ2-7
clone_size: many
d_call: TRBD2
cdr3_nt: TGTGCCAGCAGCTCCAACTCCGGGACTAGCGATCCGTACGAGCAGTACTTC
cdr3_aa: CASSSNSGTSDPYEQYF

v_call: TRBV7-9
j_call: TRBJ2-7
clone_size: NA
d_call: TRBD1
cdr3_nt: TGTGCCAGCAGCCCCACGGCGGACAGGGGGGTCCACGAGCAGTACTTC
cdr3_aa: CASSPTADRGVHEQYF

v_call: TRBV5-6
j_call: TRBJ2-2
clone_size: NA
d_call: TRBD1
cdr3_nt: TGTGCCAGCAGCGTACAGGGGGCCACCGGGGAGCTGTTTTTT
cdr3_aa: CASSVQGATGELFF

v_call: TRBV6-5
j_call: TRBJ2-7
clone_size: NA
d_call: NA
cdr3_nt: TGTGCCAGCAGTTACTCGCCAGGGGTCTACGAGCAGTACTTC
cdr3_aa: CASSYSPGVYEQYF

v_call: TRBV20-1
j_call: TRBJ2-5
clone_size: few
d_call: NA
cdr3_nt: TGCAGTGCTAGGAGGGCCGCGGGGCTAGAGACCCAGTACTTC
cdr3_aa: CSARRAAGLETQYF

v_call: TRBV29-1
j_call: TRBJ2-7
clone_size: once
d_call: TRBD2
cdr3_nt: TGCGGGGGGGTGCAGGGTTCCTACGAGCAGTACTTC
cdr3_aa: CGGVQGSYEQYF

v_call: TRBV7-2
j_call: TRBJ1-4
clone_size: few
d_call: NA
cdr3_nt: TGTGCCAGCAGCTCAGGCTCCGCGGAAACTAATGAAAAACTGTTTTTT
cdr3_aa: CASSSGSAETNEKLFF

v_call: TRBV12-3/TRBV12-4
j_call: TRBJ1-1
clone_size: NA
d_call: NA
cdr3_nt: TGTGCCAGCAGTTTGGGGGGGGTACTCGACACTGAAGCTTTCTTT
cdr3_aa: CASSLGGVLDTEAFF

v_call: TRBV7-3
j_call: TRBJ1-1
clone_size: few
d_call: TRBD1
cdr3_nt: TGTGCCAGCAGCCCATCAGGACAGGGGGCTGAAGCTTTCTTT
cdr3_aa: CASSPSGQGAEAFF

v_call: TRBV19
j_call: TRBJ2-7
clone_size: NA
d_call: NA
cdr3_nt: TGTGCCAGTAGTATCCCAGGGGCTCGGGAGCAGTACTTC
cdr3_aa: CASSIPGAREQYF

v_call: TRBV13
j_call: TRBJ1-3
clone_size: few
d_call: TRBD1
cdr3_nt: TGTGCCAGCAGCTTAGGGGCAGGGGGCGCAAACACCATATATTTT
cdr3_aa: CASSLGAGGANTIYF

v_call: TRBV29-1
j_call: TRBJ2-5
clone_size: many
d_call: NA
cdr3_nt: TGCAGCGTTGAAGATTGGGGATATGGGAAAGAGACCCAGTACTTC
cdr3_aa: CSVEDWGYGKETQYF

v_call: TRBV7-9
j_call: TRBJ2-6
clone_size: NA
d_call: NA
cdr3_nt: TGTGCCTGGAGGGAGACTGGGGCCAACGTCCTGACTTTC
cdr3_aa: CAWRETGANVLTF

v_call: TRBV5-1
j_call: TRBJ1-1
clone_size: NA
d_call: NA
cdr3_nt: TGCGCCAGCAAAGCAGAGGGCGTACTCGCTTTCTTT
cdr3_aa: CASKAEGVLAFF